Below, one T cell receptor beta chain is given with its context. The sample originates from a study of blood T cell repertoires in COVID-19. Only in-frame clones appear in the TCRdb table, and some are missing; sequencing was by immunoSEQ multiplex PCR. The sample records roughly 300,000 clones, 70% to 90% being singletons. Trimming took off 4 bases at V and 14 bases at J, with 12 bases between the two ends. The CDR3 runs 11 residues. Germline V gene data show CDR1 as WNHNN and CDR2 as SYGVQD (reference sequence). The source is a man younger than 45 who had recovered from COVID-19. Sequencing was carried out using PBMCs or T cells enriched from blood (not recorded which). V and J are TRBV10-1 and TRBJ2-1, with D perhaps matching TRBD2 (5 bases). Here the CDR3 DNA reads TGCGCCAGCAGTGGGGGAGATAAGGAGTTCTTC. It encodes CASSGGDKEFF.